Listed here are 28 T cell receptor beta chains from one sample, sequenced in a study of T-cell memory formation after mild COVID-19. TCRdb fed the 5' RACE reads into MiXCR, producing one record per CDR3 protein. Of about 180,000 distinct CDR3 sequences listed, 15% to 20% were seen once; the top ten hold about 4%. Sequenced material: PBMCs or a T cell subset sorted from them (not recorded which). Receptors were obtained from a man younger than 35 who had mild COVID-19 (a few samples of this study predate the infection). Cell type and time point are not known.

The chain links TRBV29-1 to TRBJ2-5; 15 bases are shared with TRBD2. Unmatched junction bases numbered 1, after V lost 6 bases and J lost 2 bases. CDR3 length: 14 residues. Looked up from germline, CDR1 is SQVTM and CDR2 is ANQGSEA. CDR3 loop: CSVGLAGGQETQYF. In DNA, the CDR3 is TGCAGCGTAGGACTAGCGGGGGGGCAAGAGACCCAGTACTTC.

This clonotype was picked up many times. The V gene is TRBV7-6, the J gene TRBJ2-5; a weak D match, TRBD1 (5 bases). V gave up 4 bases and J gave up 5 bases, with 14 bases separating them. The CDR3 loop spans 14 amino acids. CDR1 is SGHVS, CDR2 FNYEAQ, per germline. CDR3 sequence reads: CASSSRPRVETQYF. The CDR3 nucleotides read TGTGCCAGCAGCTCTCGACCCAGGGTCGAGACCCAGTACTTC.

V usage is TRBV7-2 and J usage is TRBJ1-5, with a possible D match to TRBD1 (5 bases). Per germline, CDR1 SGHTA and CDR2 FQGNSA. V was cut by 5 bases and J by 7 bases, with 15 bases left in between. The CDR3 has 14 residues. For the CDR3, the DNA is TGTGCCAGCAGCCGGCAGGGCCCGCCCCAGCCCCAGCATTTT. Translation: CASSRQGPPQPQHF.

This chain joins TRBV5-1 and TRBJ2-5, with 8 bases that match TRBD2. The CDR3 length is 16 residues. Trimming removed 3 bases from V and 7 bases from J; junction bases left unmatched: 14. Germline V gives CDR1 SGHRS, CDR2 YFSETQ. The CDR3 nucleotides are TGCGCCAGCAGCTCAAGCCCGACTAGCGCCTCAGGGACCCAGTACTTC. It codes for CASSSSPTSASGTQYF.

The V and J genes are TRBV12-3 or TRBV12-4 and TRBJ1-1, with a possible D match to TRBD1 (5 bases). The CDR3 runs 12 residues. Trimming cost V 3 bases and J 5 bases, with 7 bases left between them. In DNA, the CDR3 is TGTGCCAGCAGTTTTTGGGGGACTGAAGCTTTCTTT. Translating gives CASSFWGTEAFF.

V gene TRBV21-1 combines with J gene TRBJ2-2; no DNA check was done on the table's D call, TRBD2. TRBV21-1 is designated a pseudogene. CDR3 length: 15 residues. The CDR3 DNA reads as TGTGCCAGCAGCACGGGCCTTGCGGGGACCGGGGAGCTGTTTTTT. This encodes CASSTGLAGTGELFF.

This clonotype was detected a few times. This chain joins TRBV5-1 and TRBJ1-1; D is possibly TRBD1 (6 bases). The CDR3 totals 14 residues. V was shortened by 2 bases and J by 3 bases, with 11 bases between the two germline ends. Germline V gives CDR1 SGHRS, CDR2 YFSETQ. CDR3 nucleotides: TGCGCCAGCAGCTTCGGGGGGGCTGACACTGAAGCTTTCTTT. This codes for CASSFGGADTEAFF.

This chain links TRBV7-9 with TRBJ1-6; 7 bases map to TRBD1. CDR1 and CDR2 from the germline V gene are SEHNR and FQNEAQ (reference sequence). The CDR3 runs 14 residues. V lost 2 bases, J lost 10 bases, and 5 bases stayed unmatched. The CDR3 region is CASSLRDSSSPLHF. CDR3 in DNA: TGTGCCAGCAGCTTACGGGACAGCTCATCACCCCTCCACTTT.

The chain employs TRBV11-2 and TRBJ1-1; D uncertain. Germline V gene lookup returns CDR1 SGHAT and CDR2 FQNNGV. The CDR3 spans 13 residues. Trimming took off 2 bases at V and 1 base at J, with 5 bases between the two ends. The CDR3, as DNA: TGTGCCAGCAGCTTAATCCGGAACACTGAAGCTTTCTTT. The encoded protein is CASSLIRNTEAFF.

The table lists this clonotype with many counts. The V and J genes are TRBV7-8 and TRBJ2-2; 9 nucleotides match TRBD1. CDR3 length: 15 residues. Germline V gene lookup returns CDR1 SGHVS and CDR2 FQNEAQ. Unmatched junction bases numbered 3, after V lost 6 bases and J lost 1 base. The CDR3 DNA sequence: TGTGCCAGCAGGGCGGACAGGGGGAACACCGGGGAGCTGTTTTTT. The encoded protein is CASRADRGNTGELFF.

The chain has TRBV6-1 and TRBJ1-5; the D is unclear. CDR1 and CDR2 from the germline V gene are MNHNS and SASEGT. V dropped 2 bases and J dropped 4 bases, with 6 bases sitting between them. This CDR3 has 13 residues. CDR3 protein: CASSELYNQPQHF. The CDR3 DNA reads TGTGCCAGCAGTGAACTGTATAATCAGCCCCAGCATTTT.

The chain uses TRBV6-5 and TRBJ2-3, with 7 bases lining up with TRBD2. This CDR3 contains 14 residues. V gave up 6 bases and J gave up 1 base; unmatched junction bases: 4. Germline CDR1 MNHEY, CDR2 SVGAGI. CDR3 in DNA: TGTGCCAGCAGGAAAAGCGGGGGCACAGATACGCAGTATTTT. Translating gives CASRKSGGTDTQYF.

This rearrangement joins TRBV6-2 or TRBV6-3 to TRBJ2-2; D is unclear. This CDR3 is built from 14 residues. V was pared by 6 bases and J by 1 base, with 9 bases between. The germline CDR1 and CDR2 sequences are MNHEY and SVGEGT. The CDR3: CASSLKQNTGELFF. As DNA, the CDR3 is TGTGCCAGCAGCCTGAAACAGAACACCGGGGAGCTGTTTTTT.

The V and J genes are TRBV19 and TRBJ1-1; a weak D match, TRBD1 (6 bases). Per the germline V gene, CDR1 is LNHDA and CDR2 is SQIVND (reference sequence). V was pared by 6 bases and J by 7 bases, with 21 bases between. The CDR3 loop spans 15 amino acids. DNA of the CDR3: TGTGCCAGTAGCTCGGACCGGGGGCGGCGCCGTGAAGCTTTCTTT. It codes for CASSSDRGRRREAFF.

The rearrangement uses TRBV5-6 and TRBJ2-1; 9 bases line up with TRBD1. The CDR3 sequence is 15 residues long. After removal of 3 bases from V and 10 bases from J, the junction contained 11 bases not matched to a gene. Germline V gene lookup returns CDR1 SGHDT and CDR2 YYEEEE. For the CDR3, the DNA is TGTGCCAGCAGCTACCGGGGGGACAGGGAAAGGGAGCAGTTCTTC. This codes for CASSYRGDREREQFF.

The chain uses TRBV28 and TRBJ2-7; D uncertain. The ends were cut back, 4 bases at V and 4 bases at J, with 5 bases in the middle. CDR1 is MDHEN, CDR2 SYDVKM, per germline. The CDR3 spans 11 residues. The CDR3 sequence: CASSSVYEQYV. In nucleotides, the CDR3 is TGTGCCAGCAGTTCGGTTTACGAGCAGTACGTC.

The rearrangement uses TRBV5-1 and TRBJ2-7; D remains ambiguous. The CDR3 has 14 residues. The V gene lost 0 bases and the J gene lost 3 bases, with 10 bases spanning the gap. In germline, CDR1 is SGHRS, CDR2 YFSETQ. The DNA for the CDR3 is TGCGCCAGCAGCTTGGAACCGGATTACTACGAGCAGTACGTC. This translates into CASSLEPDYYEQYV.

A few counts support this clonotype. CDR3 DNA sequence: TGTGCCAGCGGACAGCAGCAGTTCTTC. As protein: CASGQQQFF. V and J are TRBV6-2 or TRBV6-3 and TRBJ2-1, with D possibly being TRBD1 (6 bases). The ends were cut back, 8 bases at V and 11 bases at J, with 7 bases in the middle. Germline-derived CDR1 and CDR2 are MNHEY and SVGEGT. CDR3 size: 9 residues.

This clonotype turned up a few times. The J gene is TRBJ2-1, the V gene TRBV5-1; 10 bases align to TRBD2. Germline V lookup: CDR1 SGHRS, CDR2 YFSETQ. This CDR3 region has 16 residues. V was pared by 0 bases and J by 4 bases, with 4 bases of the junction left unmatched. The CDR3 protein is CASSLVASGGYNEQFF. The CDR3 region has the DNA TGCGCCAGCAGCTTGGTGGCTAGCGGGGGTTACAATGAGCAGTTCTTC.

The chain recombines TRBV7-9 with TRBJ1-1; TRBD1 aligns across 11 bases. This CDR3 spans 14 amino acids. Trimming removed 5 bases from V and 6 bases from J; junction bases left unmatched: 5. The germline V gene has CDR1 SEHNR and CDR2 FQNEAQ (reference sequence). CDR3 sequence reads: CASSQDRGRSEAFF. In DNA, the CDR3 is TGTGCCAGCAGCCAGGACAGGGGGCGATCTGAAGCTTTCTTT.

This rearrangement joins TRBV7-6 to TRBJ1-2, with D maybe TRBD1 (5 bases). The CDR3 has 14 residues. V gave up 5 bases and J gave up 5 bases, with 15 bases separating them. The germline gives CDR1 SGHVS, CDR2 FNYEAQ. This CDR3 is CASSRGGTEYGYTF. CDR3 DNA: TGTGCCAGCAGCCGAGGCGGGACGGAATATGGCTACACCTTC.

This chain connects TRBV20-1 to TRBJ1-6; the D is unclear. There are 12 residues in the CDR3. V lost 3 bases and J lost 2, with 2 bases in between. In germline, CDR1 is DFQATT, CDR2 SNEGSKA (reference sequence). This CDR3 is CSASPYNSPLHF. The DNA of the CDR3 is TGCAGTGCTAGCCCCTATAATTCACCCCTCCACTTT.

V and J are TRBV18 and TRBJ1-2; tentative D call: TRBD1 (6 bases). The CDR3 is 14 amino acids. V lost 4 bases and J lost 6, with 15 bases in between. CDR1 and CDR2 from the germline V gene are KGHSH and LQKENI. The CDR3 region has the DNA TGTGCCAGCTCACGAAACAGGGATAGCGATGGCTACACCTTC. Amino acid sequence: CASSRNRDSDGYTF.

V gene TRBV18 combines with J gene TRBJ1-2, with D perhaps matching TRBD1 (5 bases). V was pared by 2 bases and J by 4 bases, with 14 bases between. This CDR3 is 15 amino acids long. In germline, CDR1 is KGHSH, CDR2 LQKENI. CDR3 sequence reads: CASSPTGNGGYGYTF. CDR3 DNA: TGTGCCAGCTCACCAACCGGGAACGGGGGCTATGGCTACACCTTC.

J is TRBJ2-3 and V is TRBV29-1; D is perhaps TRBD2 (6 bases). The CDR3 sequence is 13 residues long. The germline V gene has CDR1 SQVTM and CDR2 ANQGSEA. V shed 7 bases and J shed 2 bases, with 13 bases lying between them. CDR3 in DNA: TGCAGCGCCCGGGACTTGAACACAGATACGCAGTATTTT. This translates into CSARDLNTDTQYF.

The CDR3 DNA reads as TGCGCCAGCAACCCCGGGGGGGCCCCGAACACCGGGGAGCTGTTTTTT. Protein product: CASNPGGAPNTGELFF. V is TRBV5-1 and J is TRBJ2-2; TRBD2 matches at 8 bases. The V gene end was trimmed by 6 bases and the J gene end by 0 bases; junction bases not matched to a gene: 7. The CDR3 is 16 amino acids. CDR1 is SGHRS and CDR2 is YFSETQ in the germline V gene.

In DNA form, the CDR3 reads TGTGCCACTGGGGCCTTGGGCGATGAGCAGTTCTTC. Translated: CATGALGDEQFF. The V gene is TRBV3-1, the J gene TRBJ2-1, with a possible D match to TRBD1 (5 bases). The CDR3 has 12 amino acids. CDR1 LGHDT and CDR2 YNNKEL come from the germline V gene (reference sequence). The ends were cut back, 10 bases at V and 8 bases at J, with 15 bases in the middle.

V usage is TRBV15 and J usage is TRBJ2-7; 9 bases are shared with TRBD1. V dropped 0 bases and J dropped 5; count of bases not matched to a gene: 8. Germline-derived CDR1 and CDR2 are LNHNV and YYDKDF (reference sequence). The CDR3 has 16 residues. In DNA form, the CDR3 reads TGTGCCACCAGCAGAGATGTCGGACAGGGGACAAACGAGCAGTACGTC. It specifies CATSRDVGQGTNEQYV.